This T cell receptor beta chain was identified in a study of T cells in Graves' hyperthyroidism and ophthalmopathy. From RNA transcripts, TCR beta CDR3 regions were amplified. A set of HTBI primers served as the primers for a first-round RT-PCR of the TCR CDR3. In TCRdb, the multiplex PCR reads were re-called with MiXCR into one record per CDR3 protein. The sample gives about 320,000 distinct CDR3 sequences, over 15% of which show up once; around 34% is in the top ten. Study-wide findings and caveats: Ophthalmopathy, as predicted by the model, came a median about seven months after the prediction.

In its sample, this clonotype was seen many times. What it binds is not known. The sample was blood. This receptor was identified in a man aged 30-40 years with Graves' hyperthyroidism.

In nucleotides, the CDR3 is TGCGCCAGCAGCTTGGCCCGGGACAGGAGTCCTCGTGGCTACACCTTC. This translates into CASSLARDRSPRGYTF. This chain uses TRBV5-1 with TRBJ1-2, with TRBD1 matching 8 bases. The CDR3 loop spans 16 amino acids. Germline V CDR1 and CDR2: SGHRS, YFSETQ. After removal of 0 bases from V and 7 bases from J, the junction contained 11 bases not matched to a gene.